One sample yielded the 3 T cell receptor beta chains listed below, sequenced in a study of blood T cell repertoires in COVID-19. Produced via immunoSEQ multiplex PCR; TCRdb's table is partial and in-frame only. The table records around 210,000 clones, more than 80% of them present only once. Sequences were obtained from peripheral blood. The receptors shown here come from a woman of 80 years or more with COVID-19, enrolled during active disease.

This chain links TRBV3-1 (or the pseudogene TRBV3-2) with TRBJ1-4, with 8 bases identical to TRBD1. Germline lookup yields CDR1 LGHDT and CDR2 YNNKEL (reference sequence). This CDR3 contains 13 residues. The J segment lost 11 bases and the V segment lost 4 bases, leaving 6 bases of the junction unmatched. CDR3 DNA: TGTGCCAGCAGCCCTAACAGGGGGGGGAAACTGTTTTTT. It yields the protein CASSPNRGGKLFF.

The chain combines TRBV11-3 with TRBJ2-2; 9 bases agree with TRBD1. After removal of 4 bases from V and 7 bases from J, the junction contained 7 bases not matched to a gene. The CDR3 has 15 residues. Germline assignment: CDR1 SGHNT and CDR2 YENEEA. DNA for the CDR3: TGTGCCAGCAGCTCTGGGACAGGGTACGTCGGGGAGCTGTTTTTT. It translates to CASSSGTGYVGELFF.

This chain links TRBV9 with TRBJ2-1, with D possibly being TRBD1 (6 bases). Germline CDR1 is SGDLS and CDR2 is YYNGEE. V gave up 4 bases and J gave up 9 bases, with 20 bases separating them. CDR3 length: 15 residues. The chain's CDR3 is CASSLQGQGSGEQFF. The CDR3 coding sequence is TGTGCCAGCAGCCTCCAGGGGCAGGGGAGCGGTGAGCAGTTCTTC. The variable domain in full, with the rest retrieved from reference TRBV9 and TRBJ2-1, is DSGVTQTPKHLITATGQRVTLRCSPRSGDLSVYWYQQSLDQGLQFLIQYYNGEERAKGNILERFSAQQFPDLHSELNLSSLELGDSALYFCASSLQGQGSGEQFFGPGTRLTVL.